This T cell receptor beta chain is from a study of follicular helper T cells after annual influenza vaccination. Sequencing was performed with immunoSEQ multiplex PCR; in TCRdb, only in-frame clones are kept and a portion is missing. The sample yields some 9,800 clones, 65% to 85% seen once. Trimming at V came to 4 bases and at J to 9 bases, leaving 12 bases not matched to a gene. This CDR3 region has 17 residues. Germline V gene lookup returns CDR1 SGHKS and CDR2 YYEKEE (reference sequence). The time point was: 2015-2016 season, pre-vaccination. Each time point used about 35 to 100 mL of blood. About this clone: Its antigen is not known.

Study-level points and caveats: Successive annual vaccinations recalled a recurrent oligoclonal ICOS+CD38+ cTfh response with influenza-specific clonotypes. Just about 9-21% of cells analyzed had recovered productive TCRB sequences.

The sequencing used CXCR5+ CD38- circulating T follicular helper cells from blood, collected on the day of influenza vaccination. As to subset: circulating Tfh, non-naive CD4+CXCR5+PD-1+ (ICOS+CD38+ or ICOS-CD38-). The chain links TRBV5-5 to TRBJ2-1; TRBD2 matches 14 bases. The sequence came from an adult who received the influenza vaccine. CDR3 nucleotide sequence: TGTGCCAGCAGCCCAAGCCCTGGGACTAGCGGGAGTACTGAGCAGTTCTTC. It yields the protein CASSPSPGTSGSTEQFF.